This TCR beta chain was retrieved from a study of blood T cell repertoires in COVID-19. The CDR3 has 16 residues. Germline CDR1 and CDR2: SGDLS and YYNGEE. Germline trimming cut 0 bases from V and 0 bases from J; bases unmatched to any gene: 3. Produced via immunoSEQ multiplex PCR; TCRdb's table is partial and in-frame only. This sample has approximately 100,000 clones; roughly 91% occur once, and the top ten carry 15% to 20%. Sample: peripheral blood. The J gene is TRBJ2-1, the V gene TRBV9, with 7 bases aligning to TRBD1. This receptor was taken from a human donor with acute or convalescent COVID-19. The donor label of this sample is uncertain. CDR3 sequence reads: CASSVGDSFSYNEQFF. The CDR3 DNA reads TGTGCCAGCAGCGTAGGGGACAGCTTCTCCTACAATGAGCAGTTCTTC.